This entry describes one T cell receptor (beta chain). The record originates from a study of technical replicates of blood from a few donors. The table came from immunoSEQ multiplex PCR; TCRdb's copy has only in-frame clones and leaves some out. This table holds under 85,000 clones, approximately 93% found once. The ends lost 4 bases at V and 4 bases at J; junction bases unmatched: 8. The CDR3 covers 15 residues. The germline gives CDR1 SGHVS, CDR2 FNYEAQ. This clonotype originated in a human donor in good health. Sequences were obtained from T cells isolated from PBMCs. The rearrangement links TRBV7-6 to TRBJ2-7; 9 bases fit TRBD1. CDR3 coding DNA: TGTGCCAGCAGCTCAACTGCGGACAGGGGTTACGAGCAGTACTTC. It encodes CASSSTADRGYEQYF.